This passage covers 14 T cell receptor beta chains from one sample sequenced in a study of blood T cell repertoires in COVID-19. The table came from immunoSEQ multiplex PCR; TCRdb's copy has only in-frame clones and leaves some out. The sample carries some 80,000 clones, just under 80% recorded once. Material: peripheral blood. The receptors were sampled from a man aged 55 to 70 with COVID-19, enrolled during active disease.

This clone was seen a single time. CDR3 loop: CASSIVLGGPGDTQYF. The CDR3 DNA follows: TGTGCCAGTAGTATAGTTCTCGGGGGACCCGGTGATACGCAGTATTTT. The V call is TRBV19, the J call TRBJ2-3; TRBD2 might be the D (6 bases). V was shortened by 1 base and J by 6 bases, with 17 bases between the two germline ends. CDR3 length: 16 residues. Germline CDR1 LNHDA, CDR2 SQIVND (reference sequence).

DNA for the CDR3: TGTGCCAGCAGCGAGCCGGGGGGCAGCAATCAGCCCCAGCATTTT. Its translation is CASSEPGGSNQPQHF. This chain joins TRBV7-2 and TRBJ1-5; D is possibly TRBD1 (6 bases). In germline, CDR1 is SGHTA, CDR2 FQGNSA. The CDR3 covers 15 residues. V dropped 5 bases and J dropped 1 base, with 12 bases sitting between them.

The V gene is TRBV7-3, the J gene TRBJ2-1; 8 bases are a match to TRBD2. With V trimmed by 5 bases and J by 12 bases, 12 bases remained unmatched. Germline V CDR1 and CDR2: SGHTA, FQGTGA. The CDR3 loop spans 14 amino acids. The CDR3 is CASSPAGNAGGQFF. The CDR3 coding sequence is TGTGCCAGCAGCCCAGCCGGGAATGCGGGGGGGCAGTTCTTC. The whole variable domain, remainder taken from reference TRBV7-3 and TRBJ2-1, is GAGVSQTPSNKVTEKGKYVELRCDPISGHTALYWYRQSLGQGPEFLIYFQGTGAADDSGLPNDRFFAVRPEGSVSTLKIQRTERGDSAVYLCASSPAGNAGGQFFGPGTRLTVL.

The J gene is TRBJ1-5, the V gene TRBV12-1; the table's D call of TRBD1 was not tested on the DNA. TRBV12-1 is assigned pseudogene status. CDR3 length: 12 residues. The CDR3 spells CASSVVWGPQHF. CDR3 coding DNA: TGTGCCAGCAGCGTCGTATGGGGCCCCCAGCATTTT.

The CDR3 nucleotides are TGTGCCAGCACTAGCGGGGACTCCTACAATGAGCAGTTCTTC. It yields the protein CASTSGDSYNEQFF. The chain couples TRBV11-3 to TRBJ2-1; 9 bases are shared with TRBD2. Trimming removed 7 bases from V and 0 bases from J; junction bases left unmatched: 1. Germline values: CDR1 SGHNT, CDR2 YENEEA. The CDR3 has 14 amino acids.

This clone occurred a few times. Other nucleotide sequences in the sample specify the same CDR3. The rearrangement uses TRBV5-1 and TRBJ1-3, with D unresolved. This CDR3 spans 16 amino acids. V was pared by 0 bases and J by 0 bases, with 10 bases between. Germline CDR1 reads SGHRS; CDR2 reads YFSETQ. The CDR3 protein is CASSLAGGNSGNTIYF. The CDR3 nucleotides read TGCGCCAGCAGCTTGGCAGGTGGCAACTCTGGAAACACCATATATTTT.

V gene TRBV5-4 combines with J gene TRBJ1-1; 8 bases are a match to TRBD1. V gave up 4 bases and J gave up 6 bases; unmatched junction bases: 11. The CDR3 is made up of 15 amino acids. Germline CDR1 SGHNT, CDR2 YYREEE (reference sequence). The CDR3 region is CASSPSLDRAPEAFF. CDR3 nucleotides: TGTGCCAGCAGCCCGTCTCTGGACAGGGCCCCTGAAGCTTTCTTT. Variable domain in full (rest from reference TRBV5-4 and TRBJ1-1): ETGVTQSPTHLIKTRGQQVTLRCSSQSGHNTVSWYQQALGQGPQFIFQYYREEENGRGNFPPRFSGLQFPNYSSELNVNALELDDSALYLCASSPSLDRAPEAFFGQGTRLTVV.

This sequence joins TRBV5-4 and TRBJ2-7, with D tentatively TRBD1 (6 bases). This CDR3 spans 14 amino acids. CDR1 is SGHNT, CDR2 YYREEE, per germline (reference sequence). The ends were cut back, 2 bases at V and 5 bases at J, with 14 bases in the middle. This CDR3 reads CASSFRGPSNEQYF. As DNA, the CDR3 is TGTGCCAGCAGCTTCAGGGGCCCGAGTAACGAGCAGTACTTC.

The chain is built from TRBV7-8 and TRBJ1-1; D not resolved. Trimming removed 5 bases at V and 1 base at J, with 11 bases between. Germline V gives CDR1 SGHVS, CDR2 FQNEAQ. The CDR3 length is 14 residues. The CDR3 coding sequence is TGTGCCAGCAGCCGAGGGTCAGGGAACACTGAAGCTTTCTTT. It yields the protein CASSRGSGNTEAFF.

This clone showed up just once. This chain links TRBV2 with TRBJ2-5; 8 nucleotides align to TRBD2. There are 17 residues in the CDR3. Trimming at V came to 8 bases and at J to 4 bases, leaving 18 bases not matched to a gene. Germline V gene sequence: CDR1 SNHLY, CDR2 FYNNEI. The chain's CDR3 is CASLLTVAGPWRETQYF. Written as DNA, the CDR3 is TGTGCCAGCCTTCTAACGGTAGCGGGGCCTTGGAGAGAGACCCAGTACTTC.

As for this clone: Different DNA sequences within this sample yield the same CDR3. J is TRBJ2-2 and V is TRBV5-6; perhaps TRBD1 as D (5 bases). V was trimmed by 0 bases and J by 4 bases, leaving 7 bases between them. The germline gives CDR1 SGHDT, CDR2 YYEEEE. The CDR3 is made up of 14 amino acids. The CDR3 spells CASSLGRVTGELFF. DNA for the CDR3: TGTGCCAGCAGCTTGGGCAGGGTCACCGGGGAGCTGTTTTTT.

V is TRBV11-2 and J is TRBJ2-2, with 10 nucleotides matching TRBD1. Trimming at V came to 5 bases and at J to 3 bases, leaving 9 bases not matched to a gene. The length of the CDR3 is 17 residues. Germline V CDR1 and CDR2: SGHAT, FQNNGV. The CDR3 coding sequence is TGTGCCAGCAGCCTGGACAGGGGGGTTCGTTACACCGGGGAGCTGTTTTTT. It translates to CASSLDRGVRYTGELFF.

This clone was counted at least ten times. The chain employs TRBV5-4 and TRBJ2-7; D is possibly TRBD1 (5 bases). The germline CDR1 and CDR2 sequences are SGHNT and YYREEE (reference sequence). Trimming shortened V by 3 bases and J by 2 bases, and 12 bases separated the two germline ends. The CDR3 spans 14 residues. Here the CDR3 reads CASSSPGLPYEQYF. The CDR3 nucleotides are TGTGCCAGCAGCTCGCCAGGGTTACCCTACGAGCAGTACTTC.

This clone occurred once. CDR3 in amino acids: CASSQNPGQGQETQYF. CDR3 in DNA: TGTGCCAGCAGCCAAAATCCGGGACAGGGGCAAGAGACCCAGTACTTC. The gene calls are TRBV4-2 and TRBJ2-5; 10 bases fit TRBD1. The CDR3 runs 16 residues. Germline V CDR1 and CDR2: LGHNA, YNFKEQ. Trimming at V came to 2 bases and at J to 2 bases, leaving 5 bases not matched to a gene.